This entry concerns a single TCR beta chain. Its antigen is not yet known. There are no base qualities to consult, and no much larger clone falls within one base. The label giving this sample's time point can be read as: cells obtained before transplantation from donor or recipient. CD3+CD4+ and CD3+CD8+ populations were FACS-sorted from unstimulated pre-transplant donor and recipient cells taken from spleen or lymph nodes. This entry is derived from a study of graft-versus-host responses after intestinal transplantation (dated by TCRdb to the early 2020s). For the wider study: The transplants that recipients received were multivisceral, liver-intestinal, or isolated intestinal. Rather than being sequenced by the commercial service, samples from three later patients were sequenced in-house on an Illumina MiSeq and processed with MiXCR. The cohort enrolled about two dozen intestinal transplant recipients, one of whom was a retransplant, and a few patients without pretransplant specimens were excluded. Bulk TCR-beta CDR3 sequencing was used to track graft-versus-host and host-versus-graft alloreactive T cell clones in the graft, circulation and bone marrow after intestinal transplantation. A peak of at least 4% donor T cells among recipient peripheral blood mononuclear cells was the definition used for donor T cell macrochimerism. Every recipient was given anti-thymocyte globulin induction, followed by 3 to 4 years of maintenance tacrolimus and steroids. To identify alloreactive clones, pre-transplant mixed lymphocyte reaction products were sequenced and then compared with unstimulated pre-transplant donor and recipient T cells.

Library prep was done by the immunoSEQ multiplex PCR assay. In most patients, genomic DNA was isolated using the Qiagen DNeasy Blood and Tissue Kit and sent frozen to Adaptive Biotechnologies for TCR sequencing. For most patients, genomic DNA was subjected to high-throughput TCR-beta CDR3 sequencing by Adaptive Biotechnologies. The study's processing was this. TCR sequencing data were retrieved from Adaptive's ImmunoSEQ software for 15 to 20 patients, whereas three other patients were processed with MiXCR and VDJtools. To correct CD4 versus CD8 sorting errors, any sequence found in both subsets at a frequency ratio below 5:1 was removed. CDR3 nucleotide sequences shared between donor and recipient were removed because the origin of such sequences could not be assigned. To count as alloreactive, a clone needed at least 2-fold expansion over unstimulated cells and a minimum CFSE-low frequency of 0.002% (template counts) or 0.001% (read counts). A clone was considered mappable if detected in the sequenced pre-transplant spleen, lymph node, or MLR CFSE-low populations of the donor or recipient. The cumulative frequency of alloreactive clones was calculated as a percentage of all sequences, weighted by copy number. TCRdb holds this immuneACCESS table with in-frame rearrangements only. Some clones are missing; in checked studies, unresolved V genes explain under half, and the rest has no known cause. D and trimming come from the DNA, and the V and J calls and clone size come from that table. The table for this sample lists roughly 64,000 clones; 90% of them were counted only once. The ten largest clones represent 1.5% to 2% of the sample.

Overall results and qualifications from the work: GvH clones turned up in recipient bone marrow, with some appearing earlier in ileal mucosa or blood, a pattern consistent with an intestinal mucosal origin. Patients with donor T cell macrochimerism had high GvH to HvG T cell clonal ratios in their allografts. Early after transplant, peak levels of circulating GvH clones were found to be associated with declines in HvG clones. The relatively low number and heterogeneity of intestinal transplant patients limited the conclusions.

The cysteine opens and the phenylalanine closes a CDR3 of 15 amino acids. Here the CDR3 DNA is all that survives: 45 bases in frame from base 1. Trimming leaves V shorter by 6 bases and J shorter by 8 bases, with the junction holding 3 bases beyond the gene matches. According to the germline V gene, CDR1 reads MDHEN and CDR2 reads SYDVKM. This sequence uses TRBV28 and TRBJ2-2, with 16 junctional bases fitting TRBD2. This TCR was recovered from a human donor who was the organ donor for an intestinal transplant. Specimen: unstimulated CD8+ T cells sorted from spleen or lymph node cells, collected before transplant. The DNA reads as follows: TGTGCCAGCAGCTGGGGACTAGCGGGAGGGGGGGAGCTGTTTTTT. This gives the protein CASSWGLAGGGELFF.